These T cell receptor beta chains were read from a single sample in a study of cytomegalovirus exposure and HLA in healthy donors. The method was immunoSEQ multiplex PCR; TCRdb's version includes in-frame clones alone and lacks a portion of them. Of 160,000 or so clones in the sample, around four fifths were seen once. The sequenced sample consisted of PBMCs. All receptors come from a man younger than 40 in good health and CMV-seronegative. CDR3s include the opening cysteine and the closing phenylalanine or tryptophan. D genes are given only for firm matches. Only some rows state a clone size, as once, few, many or a class for expanded clones.

j_call	d_call	clone_size	v_call	cdr3_nt	cdr3_aa
TRBJ2-5	-	-	TRBV7-9	TGTGCCAGCAGCTTATCTACTGCGGAGACCCAGTACTTC	CASSLSTAETQYF
TRBJ2-1	TRBD2	few	TRBV10-2	TGCGCCAGCAGGGTGGGACTAGCGGGAGTCTATGAGCAGTTCTTC	CASRVGLAGVYEQFF
TRBJ2-7	-	-	TRBV15	TGTGCCACCTCTTTGGGCAGCTCCTACGAGCAGTACTTC	CATSLGSSYEQYF
TRBJ2-5	TRBD2	-	TRBV7-3	TGTGCCAGCAGCTTAAGGGTAGCGGGGGGTCGAGAGACCCAGTACTTC	CASSLRVAGGRETQYF
TRBJ2-7	TRBD1	-	TRBV30	TGTGCCTGGAGCCCAGGGGGCCTCGAGCAGTACTTC	CAWSPGGLEQYF
TRBJ2-1	TRBD1	-	TRBV30	TGTGCCTGGAGTTCAGGACAGGGGGCGTCCCTCAATGAGCAGTTCTTC	CAWSSGQGASLNEQFF
TRBJ2-2	-	-	TRBV30	TGTGCCTGGAGGCTCGGGGGCACCGGGGAGCTGTTTTTT	CAWRLGGTGELFF
TRBJ1-5	-	once	TRBV18	TGTGCCAGCTCACCGAGAACAGGTGATCAGCCCCAGCATTTT	CASSPRTGDQPQHF
TRBJ2-7	TRBD1	-	TRBV30	TGTGCCTGGAGTGTCGGGACAGTGTACGAGCAGTACTTC	CAWSVGTVYEQYF
TRBJ2-7	TRBD2	-	TRBV19	TGTGCCAGTAGTGATGGCGGGAGAACCTACGAGCAGTACTTC	CASSDGGRTYEQYF
TRBJ2-1	TRBD1	-	TRBV7-2	TGTGCCAGCAGCTTAGAAGGACAGGTGAACAATGAGCAGTTCTTC	CASSLEGQVNNEQFF